This T cell receptor (beta chain) is drawn from a study of early T cells in non-severe SARS-CoV-2 infection. Separate cDNA molecules each had unique molecular identifiers attached to them. TCRdb itself ran the 5' RACE reads through MiXCR, one entry per CDR3 protein. This table holds about 88,000 distinct CDR3 sequences, around 14% found once. Germline values: CDR1 MNHNY, CDR2 SVGAGI (reference sequence). The V and J ends lost 6 bases and 4 bases, in that order; junction bases with no gene match: 4. There are 14 residues in the CDR3. The sequence derives from an adult who was a healthcare worker with PCR-confirmed SARS-CoV-2 infection or an uninfected control (not recorded which). What was sequenced was whole blood. The J gene is TRBJ1-3, the V gene TRBV6-6; 9 bases fit TRBD1. The CDR3 DNA reads as TGTGCCAGCAGCGCCGGGACAGGGGGAAACACCATATATTTT. Translation: CASSAGTGGNTIYF.